These 30 T cell receptor beta chains originate from one sample sequenced in a study of CD8+ T cells in alopecia areata. Sequencing used cDNA as its template, made by extracting RNA and reverse transcribing it. Measured with immunoSEQ multiplex PCR; TCRdb has only the in-frame clones, and not every one. The sample contains 90,000 to 150,000 clones, 30% to 40% of which appear only once. Sequencing was done on a sample of CD4+ T cells sorted from blood. The receptors shown here come from a human donor with alopecia areata.

The genes are TRBV7-3 and TRBJ1-4; no definite D call. This CDR3 spans 16 amino acids. Trimming shortened V by 2 bases and J by 8 bases, and 18 bases separated the two germline ends. Germline-derived CDR1 and CDR2 are SGHTA and FQGTGA. CDR3 in DNA: TGTGCCAGCAGCTTAGGGTCCGGACCGCAGCCAGAAAAACTGTTTTTT. Amino acid sequence: CASSLGSGPQPEKLFF.

The chain has TRBV5-1 and TRBJ1-1, with a tentative D call TRBD1 (6 bases). Germline lookup yields CDR1 SGHRS and CDR2 YFSETQ. This CDR3 comprises 16 residues. Trimming pared 5 bases from V and 5 bases from J, leaving 22 bases between. Here the CDR3 reads CASSSTTGSEMTEAFF. CDR3 nucleotide sequence: TGCGCCAGCAGTTCCACTACAGGGAGTGAAATGACTGAAGCTTTCTTT.

The CDR3 spells CSVGEGDYGYTF. The DNA of the CDR3 is TGCAGCGTTGGTGAGGGGGACTATGGCTACACCTTC. The chain joins TRBV29-1 to TRBJ1-2, with D possibly being TRBD1 (6 bases). Deletions cut 4 bases from V and 3 bases from J, with 9 bases between. This CDR3 contains 12 residues. CDR1 is SQVTM and CDR2 is ANQGSEA in the germline V gene.

The chain has TRBV27 and TRBJ2-7, with 11 bases that match TRBD2. CDR1 is MNHEY and CDR2 is SMNVEV in the germline V gene (reference sequence). The CDR3 runs 17 residues. V gave up 4 bases and J gave up 3 bases; unmatched junction bases: 11. The CDR3 region is CASSWGLAGGALYEQYF. In nucleotides, the CDR3 is TGTGCCAGCAGTTGGGGTCTAGCGGGAGGCGCGCTCTACGAGCAGTACTTC.

Only a few counts were recorded for this clone. The chain joins TRBV2 to TRBJ2-3, with unresolved D. V was cut by 4 bases and J by 1 base, with 12 bases left in between. This CDR3 is built from 15 residues. Germline CDR1 reads SNHLY; CDR2 reads FYNNEI. CDR3 DNA sequence: TGTGCCAGCAGTGGGGAACAGACGGGCACAGATACGCAGTATTTT. This gives the protein CASSGEQTGTDTQYF. The entire variable domain, with the rest obtained from reference TRBV2 and TRBJ2-3, is as follows: EPEVTQTPSHQVTQMGQEVILRCVPISNHLYFYWYRQILGQKVEFLVSFYNNEISEKSEIFDDQFSVERPDGSNFTLKIRSTKLEDSAMYFCASSGEQTGTDTQYFGPGTRLTVL.

This clone was observed a handful of times. The chain combines TRBV30 with TRBJ2-7; maybe TRBD2 (5 bases). The CDR3 is 14 residues long. CDR1 GTSNPN and CDR2 SVGIG come from the germline V gene (reference sequence). Between the trimmed V and J ends, which lost 3 bases and 3 bases, there was a span of 15 bases. The CDR3 here is CAWRKYSEGYEQYF. CDR3 DNA sequence: TGTGCCTGGAGAAAGTATAGCGAGGGCTACGAGCAGTACTTC.

The chain links TRBV29-1 to TRBJ1-2, with D uncertain. Trimming took 0 bases from V and 7 from J, leaving 9 bases between them. Germline values: CDR1 SQVTM, CDR2 ANQGSEA. The CDR3 consists of 12 residues. The CDR3 is CSVEDTGGGYTF. Here the CDR3 DNA reads TGCAGCGTTGAAGACACGGGAGGTGGCTACACCTTC.

This clone was counted between two and nine times. The genes are TRBV7-9 and TRBJ2-7, with a weak D call TRBD1 (6 bases). Germline lookup yields CDR1 SEHNR and CDR2 FQNEAQ (reference sequence). This CDR3 has 14 amino acids. V lost 5 bases, J lost 4 bases, and 15 bases lay in between. Here the CDR3 reads CASSVGQPVYEQYF. The CDR3 coding sequence is TGTGCCAGCAGCGTTGGACAGCCAGTATACGAGCAGTACTTC.

This clone was seen a handful of times. This sequence joins TRBV29-1 and TRBJ2-1; weak D call: TRBD1 (6 bases). V shed 7 bases and J shed 0 bases, with 13 bases lying between them. The CDR3 sequence is 14 residues long. From germline, CDR1 is SQVTM and CDR2 ANQGSEA. As DNA, the CDR3 is TGCAGCGATCGCAAGGGGGACTCCTACAATGAGCAGTTCTTC. It translates to CSDRKGDSYNEQFF.

In its sample, this clone was seen a few times. V usage is TRBV7-2 and J usage is TRBJ2-3; D possibly corresponds to TRBD2 (5 bases). V shed 10 bases and J shed 3 bases, with 17 bases lying between them. The CDR3 consists of 14 residues. Germline lookup yields CDR1 SGHTA and CDR2 FQGNSA. Written as DNA, the CDR3 is TGTGCCACCCGGCTAGCTCCCTCGACAGATACGCAGTATTTT. The encoded protein is CATRLAPSTDTQYF.

The rearrangement links TRBV29-1 to TRBJ2-2; D call uncertain. Trimming took off 7 bases at V and 0 bases at J, with 12 bases between the two ends. CDR3 length: 14 amino acids. The V gene's germline CDR1 is SQVTM and CDR2 ANQGSEA. Here the CDR3 DNA reads TGCAGCGCGAAGCCGTTCGCGAACACCGGGGAGCTGTTTTTT. Its translation is CSAKPFANTGELFF.

The chain uses TRBV15 and TRBJ2-7; 9 nucleotides align to TRBD1. Germline CDR1 is LNHNV and CDR2 is YYDKDF (reference sequence). The CDR3 contains 13 residues. J was trimmed by 12 bases and V by 0 bases; bases with no gene match: 6. The CDR3 nucleotides read TGTGCCACCAGCAGAGATTGGACAGGGGACCGGTACTTC. This codes for CATSRDWTGDRYF.

The V call is TRBV7-3, the J call TRBJ2-5; 10 positions agree with TRBD2. After removal of 5 bases from V and 3 bases from J, the junction contained 9 bases not matched to a gene. In germline, CDR1 is SGHTA, CDR2 FQGTGA. The CDR3 contains 16 residues. The CDR3 sequence is CASSPTAGGLKETQYF. The CDR3 DNA reads as TGTGCCAGCAGCCCAACAGCGGGAGGGCTGAAAGAGACCCAGTACTTC.

The rearrangement uses TRBV30 and TRBJ2-1; 9 nucleotides agree with TRBD1. The CDR3 covers 12 residues. The ends lost 5 bases at V and 9 bases at J; junction bases unmatched: 5. Looked up from germline, CDR1 is GTSNPN and CDR2 is SVGIG (reference sequence). Here the CDR3 reads CAWGQGLGEQFF. Written as DNA, the CDR3 is TGTGCCTGGGGACAGGGGTTGGGTGAGCAGTTCTTC.

The chain combines TRBV5-6 with TRBJ2-2; 9 bases match TRBD2. Per germline, CDR1 SGHDT and CDR2 YYEEEE. The V and J ends lost 1 base and 4 bases, in that order; junction bases with no gene match: 8. This CDR3 has 17 amino acids. The DNA for the CDR3 is TGTGCCAGCAGCTTGAAGGTGGTAGCGGGGGTCACCGGGGAGCTGTTTTTT. Residues: CASSLKVVAGVTGELFF. The entire variable domain, with the rest obtained from reference TRBV5-6 and TRBJ2-2, is as follows: DAGVTQSPTHLIKTRGQQVTLRCSPKSGHDTVSWYQQALGQGPQFIFQYYEEEERQRGNFPDRFSGHQFPNYSSELNVNALLLGDSALYLCASSLKVVAGVTGELFFGEGSRLTVL.

V gene TRBV15 combines with J gene TRBJ2-1; TRBD2 is a possible D gene (5 bases). CDR1 is LNHNV, CDR2 YYDKDF, per germline (reference sequence). V was cut by 0 bases and J by 8 bases, with 11 bases left in between. This CDR3 contains 14 residues. This chain's CDR3 is CATSRDGAGDEQFF. The CDR3 nucleotides are TGTGCCACCAGCAGAGATGGCGCCGGGGATGAGCAGTTCTTC.

J is TRBJ2-5 and V is TRBV7-2; tentatively, D is TRBD2 (6 bases). From germline, CDR1 is SGHTA and CDR2 FQGNSA. Between the trimmed V and J ends, which lost 6 bases and 4 bases, there was a span of 21 bases. The CDR3 runs 16 residues. The CDR3 nucleotides are TGTGCCAGCAGTCGGGGTACTAGCTCTAGTGGAGAGACCCAGTACTTC. This encodes CASSRGTSSSGETQYF.

V and J are TRBV19 and TRBJ1-2; 11 bases map to TRBD1. With 4 bases clipped from V and 4 bases from J, the junction kept 8 bases outside the gene matches. This CDR3 is built from 16 residues. In germline, CDR1 is LNHDA, CDR2 SQIVND (reference sequence). The CDR3 here is CASSTIGTGGSYGYTF. DNA of the CDR3: TGTGCCAGTAGTACCATCGGGACAGGGGGATCCTATGGCTACACCTTC.

J is TRBJ2-3 and V is TRBV29-1, with D possibly being TRBD1 or TRBD2 (6 bases each). V was clipped by 4 bases and J by 5 bases, with 13 bases between them. Germline V gene data show CDR1 as SQVTM and CDR2 as ANQGSEA. CDR3 length: 13 amino acids. The CDR3 is CSVAGAPGDTQYF. The CDR3 nucleotides read TGCAGCGTTGCGGGGGCCCCTGGAGATACGCAGTATTTT.

The chain carries TRBV5-6 and TRBJ1-2; no clear D gene. CDR3 length: 13 residues. Trimming pared 1 base from V and 7 bases from J, leaving 11 bases between. Germline lookup yields CDR1 SGHDT and CDR2 YYEEEE. In nucleotides, the CDR3 is TGTGCCAGCAGCTTGTGGACCACGGGTGGCTACACCTTC. Translated: CASSLWTTGGYTF. Full variable domain (rest looked up from reference TRBV5-6 and TRBJ1-2): DAGVTQSPTHLIKTRGQQVTLRCSPKSGHDTVSWYQQALGQGPQFIFQYYEEEERQRGNFPDRFSGHQFPNYSSELNVNALLLGDSALYLCASSLWTTGGYTFGSGTRLTVV.

This clone was found a few times. This chain links TRBV29-1 with TRBJ2-5; 7 nucleotides line up with TRBD1. In germline, CDR1 is SQVTM, CDR2 ANQGSEA. The ends lost 4 bases at V and 0 bases at J; junction bases unmatched: 2. This CDR3 spans 13 amino acids. The CDR3 loop reads CSVVGQDQETQYF. CDR3 coding DNA: TGCAGCGTTGTAGGACAGGACCAAGAGACCCAGTACTTC.

The V call is TRBV30, the J call TRBJ2-3, with a tentative D call TRBD2 (5 bases). There are 12 residues in the CDR3. V was shortened by 0 bases and J by 8 bases, with 9 bases between the two germline ends. CDR1 is GTSNPN and CDR2 is SVGIG in the germline V gene (reference sequence). CDR3 sequence (DNA): TGTGCCTGGAGTGTATTAGCGACTACGCAGTATTTT. The encoded protein is CAWSVLATTQYF.

This clone turned up a few times. CDR3 DNA: TGTGCCAGCAGCAGATTATCCGGGACGGGGTCCTACAATGAGCAGTTCTTC. Translating gives CASSRLSGTGSYNEQFF. This sequence joins TRBV5-5 and TRBJ2-1; D could derive from TRBD1 or TRBD2 (5 bases each). The CDR3 spans 17 residues. Trimming took off 4 bases at V and 1 base at J, with 18 bases between the two ends. The germline gives CDR1 SGHKS, CDR2 YYEKEE (reference sequence).

This chain uses TRBV30 with TRBJ1-2; D not certain. V lost 0 bases, J lost 5 bases, and 16 bases lay in between. Germline loops: CDR1 GTSNPN, CDR2 SVGIG (reference sequence). The CDR3 is 15 residues long. For the CDR3, the DNA is TGTGCCTGGAGTGTAGAGGGTTGGGGTTTTTATGGCTACACCTTC. Translating gives CAWSVEGWGFYGYTF. The variable domain in full, with the rest retrieved from reference TRBV30 and TRBJ1-2, is SQTIHQWPATLVQPVGSPLSLECTVEGTSNPNLYWYRQAAGRGLQLLFYSVGIGQISSEVPQNLSASRPQDRQFILSSKKLLLSDSGFYLCAWSVEGWGFYGYTFGSGTRLTVV.

Only a few counts were recorded for this clone. The chain links TRBV7-2 to TRBJ2-2, with TRBD2 matching over 7 bases. Germline lookup yields CDR1 SGHTA and CDR2 FQGNSA. The CDR3 totals 15 residues. V lost 8 bases, J lost 1 base, and 7 bases stayed unmatched. This chain's CDR3 is CASEWTRKNTGELFF. The CDR3 DNA sequence: TGTGCCAGCGAGTGGACTAGGAAGAACACCGGGGAGCTGTTTTTT.

The V call is TRBV5-4, the J call TRBJ2-1; 8 positions match TRBD1. The CDR3 runs 13 residues. The J segment lost 8 bases and the V segment lost 7 bases, leaving 8 bases of the junction unmatched. CDR1 is SGHNT and CDR2 is YYREEE in the germline V gene (reference sequence). CDR3 loop: CASGRQGSDEQFF. The DNA of the CDR3 is TGTGCCAGCGGAAGACAGGGGTCGGATGAGCAGTTCTTC.

This chain joins TRBV29-1 and TRBJ2-7, with D hard to call. The CDR3 has 9 residues. Germline V gene sequence: CDR1 SQVTM, CDR2 ANQGSEA. V lost 4 bases and J 4 bases, leaving 2 bases between the germline ends. CDR3 sequence: CSVGYEQYF. DNA for the CDR3: TGCAGCGTTGGGTACGAGCAGTACTTC.

The chain has TRBV29-1 and TRBJ2-7; D could derive from TRBD1 or TRBD2 (5 bases each). The CDR3 is 15 residues long. CDR1 is SQVTM and CDR2 is ANQGSEA in the germline V gene. Trimming pared 4 bases from V and 0 bases from J, leaving 16 bases between. The CDR3 region is CSVAFWGRHSYEQYF. CDR3 DNA: TGCAGCGTTGCCTTCTGGGGACGGCACTCCTACGAGCAGTACTTC.

This chain joins TRBV4-3 and TRBJ1-2; the D gene is possibly TRBD1 (5 bases). The CDR3 is made up of 14 amino acids. Germline CDR1 is LGHNA and CDR2 is YSLEER. V lost 1 base and J lost 6, with 12 bases in between. CDR3 residues: CASSQGSGRHGYTF. The CDR3 DNA reads TGCGCCAGCAGCCAAGGGTCAGGGAGGCATGGCTACACCTTC.

This clone was counted only a few times. The rearrangement uses TRBV9 and TRBJ1-1; 9 bases fit TRBD1. Unmatched junction bases numbered 6, after V lost 4 bases and J lost 11 bases. This CDR3 region has 12 residues. CDR1 SGDLS and CDR2 YYNGEE come from the germline V gene. In nucleotides, the CDR3 is TGTGCCAGCAGCTCACAAGACAGGGGGGCTTTCTTT. Protein sequence: CASSSQDRGAFF.